These T cell receptor beta chains were read from a single sample in a study of Graves' ophthalmopathy and Graves' hyperthyroidism. TCRdb reprocessed the multiplex PCR reads with MiXCR, giving one entry per CDR3 protein. Of approximately 1.2 million distinct CDR3 sequences listed, approximately 35% are singletons. Source material: peripheral blood or thyroid tissue (not recorded which). The source of these receptors is an adult man with Graves' hyperthyroidism. Each CDR3 is given with its conserved first and last residue. D genes are given only for firm matches. Size is stated for part of the rows, as once, few or many counts, or as a class when the clone is expanded.

CDR3	DNA	D	J	V	size
CSGQGVRLYGYTF	TGCAGCGGACAAGGTGTCAGACTATATGGCTACACCTTC	NA	TRBJ1-2	TRBV29-1	once
CASSEATGEKLFF	TGTGCCAGCAGTGAAGCGACCGGGGAAAAACTGTTTTTT	NA	TRBJ1-4	TRBV2	NA
CASSQNGPSGGGETQYF	TGCGCCAGCAGCCAAAACGGGCCTAGCGGGGGGGGCGAGACCCAGTACTTC	TRBD2	TRBJ2-5	TRBV4-1	few
CASYREWETQYF	TGCGCCAGCTACAGGGAATGGGAGACCCAGTACTTC	NA	TRBJ2-5	TRBV5-1	NA
CSVPSGVYEQYF	TGCAGCGTTCCATCGGGAGTTTACGAGCAGTACTTC	NA	TRBJ2-7	TRBV29-1	NA
CASSLLAGHEQYF	TGTGCCAGCAGCTTACTAGCGGGGCATGAGCAGTACTTC	TRBD2	TRBJ2-7	TRBV7-3	many
CASSEHTGSPLHF	TGTGCCAGCAGTGAACACACTGGATCACCCCTCCACTTT	NA	TRBJ1-6	TRBV6-1	few
CASSEALPDQPQHF	TGTGCCAGCAGTGAAGCGCTTCCGGATCAGCCCCAGCATTTT	NA	TRBJ1-5	TRBV2	NA
CASSLKGGSRSGANVLTF	TGTGCCAGCAGCTTGAAGGGGGGCTCACGCTCTGGGGCCAACGTCCTGACTTTC	NA	TRBJ2-6	TRBV7-9	NA
CSVDWATGVAGERAFF	TGCAGCGTTGATTGGGCCACAGGGGTTGCCGGTGAGAGGGCTTTCTTT	TRBD1	TRBJ1-1	TRBV29-1	NA
CASGKQGSGYGYTF	TGTGCCAGCGGGAAACAGGGGAGCGGCTATGGCTACACCTTC	TRBD1	TRBJ1-2	TRBV6-6	many
CASSETGGSGSYQETQYF	TGTGCCAGCAGCGAGACAGGGGGTTCAGGGTCGTACCAAGAGACCCAGTACTTC	TRBD1	TRBJ2-5	TRBV7-9	NA
CSALDGNYGYTF	TGCAGCGCCCTGGACGGGAACTATGGCTACACCTTC	NA	TRBJ1-2	TRBV29-1	NA
CASSTGTGGSEQYF	TGCGCCAGCAGCACGGGGACAGGGGGCAGCGAGCAGTACTTC	TRBD1	TRBJ2-7	TRBV5-1	many
CASTLGQGRGSSPLHF	TGTGCCAGCACCCTTGGACAGGGACGGGGGAGTTCACCCCTCCACTTT	TRBD1	TRBJ1-6	TRBV2	NA
CASSYSSQGEAFF	TGTGCCAGCAGTTACTCTTCCCAGGGCGAAGCTTTCTTT	NA	TRBJ1-1	TRBV6-5	few
CASGQRNTEAFF	TGTGCCAGCGGACAGAGGAACACTGAAGCTTTCTTT	NA	TRBJ1-1	TRBV3-1	many
CASSPRGPAPQTNEKLFF	TGCGCCAGCAGCCCCCGAGGACCGGCTCCCCAAACTAATGAAAAACTGTTTTTT	NA	TRBJ1-4	TRBV4-3	few
CASSHRQGANVLTF	TGTGCCAGCAGCCACAGACAGGGGGCCAACGTCCTGACTTTC	NA	TRBJ2-6	TRBV7-8	NA
CASSIAGGQETQYF	TGTGCCAGCAGTATAGCGGGAGGGCAAGAGACCCAGTACTTC	TRBD2	TRBJ2-5	TRBV7-9	NA
CSASSLAGSYEQYF	TGCAGTGCTAGTTCTCTAGCGGGGAGCTACGAGCAGTACTTC	TRBD2	TRBJ2-7	TRBV20-1	many
CASSPGTVSQPQHF	TGCGCCAGCAGCCCTGGGACCGTTAGTCAGCCCCAGCATTTT	NA	TRBJ1-5	TRBV5-1	many
CASTRAGNSYEQYF	TGTGCCAGCACCCGCGCAGGAAACTCCTACGAGCAGTACTTC	NA	TRBJ2-7	TRBV12-3/TRBV12-4	few
CASRRTSADTQYF	TGTGCCAGCAGGAGAACTTCCGCAGATACGCAGTATTTT	NA	TRBJ2-3	TRBV7-8	few
CSVESSGTATGELFF	TGCAGCGTTGAGTCTAGCGGTACGGCCACCGGGGAGCTGTTTTTT	TRBD2	TRBJ2-2	TRBV29-1	many
CASSRQADSCEQYF	TGCGCCAGCAGCCGACAGGCGGACTCGTGCGAGCAGTACTTC	NA	TRBJ2-7	TRBV5-1	NA
CASSYQGANVLTF	TGTGCCAGCAGTTACCAAGGGGCCAACGTCCTGACTTTC	NA	TRBJ2-6	TRBV6-5	many
CASTRGAGYTF	TGTGCCAGCACCCGTGGGGCTGGCTACACCTTC	NA	TRBJ1-2	TRBV3-1	many